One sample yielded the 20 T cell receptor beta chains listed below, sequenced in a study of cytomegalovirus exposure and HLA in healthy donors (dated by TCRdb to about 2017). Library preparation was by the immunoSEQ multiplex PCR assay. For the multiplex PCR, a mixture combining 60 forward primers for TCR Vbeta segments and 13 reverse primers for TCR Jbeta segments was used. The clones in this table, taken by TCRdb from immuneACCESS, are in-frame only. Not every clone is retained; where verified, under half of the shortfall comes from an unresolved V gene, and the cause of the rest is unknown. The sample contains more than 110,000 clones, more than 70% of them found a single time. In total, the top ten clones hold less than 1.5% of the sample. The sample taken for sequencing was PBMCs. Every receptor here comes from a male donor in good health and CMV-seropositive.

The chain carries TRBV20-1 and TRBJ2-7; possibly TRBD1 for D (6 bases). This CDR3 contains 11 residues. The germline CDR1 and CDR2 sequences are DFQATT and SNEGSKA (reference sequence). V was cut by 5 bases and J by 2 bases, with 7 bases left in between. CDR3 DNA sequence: TGCAGTGCTGGGACAACCTACGAGCAGTACTTC. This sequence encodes CSAGTTYEQYF.

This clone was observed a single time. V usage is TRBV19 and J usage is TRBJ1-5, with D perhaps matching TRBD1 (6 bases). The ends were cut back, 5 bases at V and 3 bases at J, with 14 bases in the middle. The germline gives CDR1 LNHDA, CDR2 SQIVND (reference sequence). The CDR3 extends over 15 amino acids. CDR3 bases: TGTGCCAGTAGTTCCCCCACAGGGCTCAATCAGCCCCAGCATTTT. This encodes CASSSPTGLNQPQHF. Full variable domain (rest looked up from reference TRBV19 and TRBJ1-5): DGGITQSPKYLFRKEGQNVTLSCEQNLNHDAMYWYRQDPGQGLRLIYYSQIVNDFQKGDIAEGYSVSREKKESFPLTVTSAQKNPTAFYLCASSSPTGLNQPQHFGDGTRLSIL.

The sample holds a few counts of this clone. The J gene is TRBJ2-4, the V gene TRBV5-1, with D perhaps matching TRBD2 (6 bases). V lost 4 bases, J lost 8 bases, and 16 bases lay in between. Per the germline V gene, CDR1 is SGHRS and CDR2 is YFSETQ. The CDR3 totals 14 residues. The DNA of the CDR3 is TGCGCCAGCAGCCCCCGGGCGGGGAGCGACATTCAGTACTTC. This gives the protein CASSPRAGSDIQYF.

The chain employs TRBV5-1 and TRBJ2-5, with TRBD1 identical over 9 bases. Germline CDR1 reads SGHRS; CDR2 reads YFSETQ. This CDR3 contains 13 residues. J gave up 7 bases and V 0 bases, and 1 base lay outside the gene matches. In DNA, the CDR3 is TGCGCCAGCAGCTTGGGACAGGGGGGGACCCAGTACTTC. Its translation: CASSLGQGGTQYF.

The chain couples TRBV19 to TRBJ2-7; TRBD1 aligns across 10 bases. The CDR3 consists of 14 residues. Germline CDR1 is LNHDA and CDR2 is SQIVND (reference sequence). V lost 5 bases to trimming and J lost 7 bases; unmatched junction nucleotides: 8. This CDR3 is CASSVTGGAGEQYF. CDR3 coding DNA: TGTGCCAGTAGTGTGACAGGGGGCGCGGGGGAGCAGTACTTC.

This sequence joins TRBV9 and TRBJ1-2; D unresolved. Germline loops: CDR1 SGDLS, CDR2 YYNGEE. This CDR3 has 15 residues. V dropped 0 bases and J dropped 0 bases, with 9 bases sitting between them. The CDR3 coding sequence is TGTGCCAGCAGCGTAGAGGCGAGGCCTAACTATGGCTACACCTTC. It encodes CASSVEARPNYGYTF.

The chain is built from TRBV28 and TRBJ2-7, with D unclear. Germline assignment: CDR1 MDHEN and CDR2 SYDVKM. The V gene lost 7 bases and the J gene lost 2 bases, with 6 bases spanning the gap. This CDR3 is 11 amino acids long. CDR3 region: CASTPPYEQYF. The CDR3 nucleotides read TGTGCCAGCACCCCTCCCTACGAGCAGTACTTC.

CDR3 nucleotide sequence: TGTGCCAGCAGTACCCGGACAGAGTCTAGTGGCTACACCTTC. Its protein product is CASSTRTESSGYTF. The chain links TRBV2 to TRBJ1-2, with D possibly matching TRBD1 (6 bases). CDR1 is SNHLY, CDR2 FYNNEI, per germline. Trimming took 5 bases from V and 7 from J, leaving 17 bases between them. The CDR3 runs to 14 residues. Based on the CDR3 plus reference TRBV2 and TRBJ1-2, the full variable domain is EPEVTQTPSHQVTQMGQEVILRCVPISNHLYFYWYRQILGQKVEFLVSFYNNEISEKSEIFDDQFSVERPDGSNFTLKIRSTKLEDSAMYFCASSTRTESSGYTFGSGTRLTVV.

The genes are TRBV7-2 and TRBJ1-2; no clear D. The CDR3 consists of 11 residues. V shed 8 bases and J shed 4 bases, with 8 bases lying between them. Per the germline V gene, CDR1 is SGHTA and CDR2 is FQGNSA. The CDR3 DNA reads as TGTGCCAGCGGAGGAGGCTATGGCTACACCTTC. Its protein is CASGGGYGYTF.

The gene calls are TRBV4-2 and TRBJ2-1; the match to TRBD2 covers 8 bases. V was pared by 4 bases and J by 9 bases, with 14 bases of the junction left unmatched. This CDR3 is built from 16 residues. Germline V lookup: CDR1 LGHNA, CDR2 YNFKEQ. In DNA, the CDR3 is TGTGCCAGCAGCCCAGAAGCGGGAGACTCAGGTTTTGAGCAGTTCTTC. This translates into CASSPEAGDSGFEQFF.

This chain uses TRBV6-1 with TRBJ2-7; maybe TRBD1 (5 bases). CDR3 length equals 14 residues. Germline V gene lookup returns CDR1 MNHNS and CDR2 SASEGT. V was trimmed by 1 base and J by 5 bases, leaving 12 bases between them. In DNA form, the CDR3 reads TGTGCCAGCAGTGAAGATCCAGGGATTAACGAGCAGTACTTC. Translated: CASSEDPGINEQYF.

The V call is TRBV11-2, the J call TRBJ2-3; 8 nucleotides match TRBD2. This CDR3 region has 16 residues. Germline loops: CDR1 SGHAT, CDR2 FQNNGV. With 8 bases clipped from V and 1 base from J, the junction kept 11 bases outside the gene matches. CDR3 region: CASHKPGGPGTDTQYF. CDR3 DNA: TGTGCCAGCCATAAGCCGGGGGGGCCTGGCACAGATACGCAGTATTTT.

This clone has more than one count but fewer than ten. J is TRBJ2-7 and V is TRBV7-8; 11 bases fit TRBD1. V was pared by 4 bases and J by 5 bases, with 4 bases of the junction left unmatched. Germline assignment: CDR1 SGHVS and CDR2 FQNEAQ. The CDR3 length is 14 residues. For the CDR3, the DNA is TGTGCCAGCAGCTCCGGACAGGGGGCCCACGAGCAGTACTTC. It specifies CASSSGQGAHEQYF.

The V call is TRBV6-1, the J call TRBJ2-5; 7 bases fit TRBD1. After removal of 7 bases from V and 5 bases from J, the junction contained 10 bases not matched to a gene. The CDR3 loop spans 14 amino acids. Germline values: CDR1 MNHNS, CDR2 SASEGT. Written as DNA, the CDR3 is TGTGCCAGCACCGAACAGGGGATGGGCGAGACCCAGTACTTC. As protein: CASTEQGMGETQYF.

CDR3 protein: CASSIGTTETQYF. CDR3 nucleotide sequence: TGTGCCAGTAGTATAGGGACTACGGAGACCCAGTACTTC. The J gene is TRBJ2-5, the V gene TRBV19, with D possibly matching TRBD2 (6 bases). This CDR3 comprises 13 residues. V lost 1 base and J 5 bases, leaving 8 bases between the germline ends. Germline lookup yields CDR1 LNHDA and CDR2 SQIVND (reference sequence).

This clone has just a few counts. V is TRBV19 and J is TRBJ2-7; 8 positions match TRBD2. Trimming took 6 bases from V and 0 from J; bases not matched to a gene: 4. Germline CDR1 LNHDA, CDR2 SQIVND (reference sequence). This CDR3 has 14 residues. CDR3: CASSPGTSSYEQYF. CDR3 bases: TGTGCCAGTAGCCCCGGGACTAGCTCCTACGAGCAGTACTTC.

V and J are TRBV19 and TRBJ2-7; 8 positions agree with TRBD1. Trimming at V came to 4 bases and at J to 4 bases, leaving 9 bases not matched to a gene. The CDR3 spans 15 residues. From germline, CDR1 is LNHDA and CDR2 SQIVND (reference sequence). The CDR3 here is CASSTQFQGAYEQYF. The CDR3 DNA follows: TGTGCCAGTAGTACCCAGTTCCAGGGGGCTTACGAGCAGTACTTC.

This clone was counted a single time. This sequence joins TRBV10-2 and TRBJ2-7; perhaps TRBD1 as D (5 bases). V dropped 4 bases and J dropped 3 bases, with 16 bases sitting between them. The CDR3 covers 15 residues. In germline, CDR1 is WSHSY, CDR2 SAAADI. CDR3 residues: CASSVVGQGHYEQYF. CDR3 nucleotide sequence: TGCGCCAGCAGTGTTGTCGGGCAGGGTCACTACGAGCAGTACTTC.

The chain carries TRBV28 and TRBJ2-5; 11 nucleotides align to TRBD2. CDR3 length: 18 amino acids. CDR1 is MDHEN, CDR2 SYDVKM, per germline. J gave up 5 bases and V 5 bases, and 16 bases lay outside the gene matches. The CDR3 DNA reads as TGTGCCAGCAGTCCGCAAGAAGAAGGGACTAGCGGTCGGGAGACCCAGTACTTC. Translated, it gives CASSPQEEGTSGRETQYF.

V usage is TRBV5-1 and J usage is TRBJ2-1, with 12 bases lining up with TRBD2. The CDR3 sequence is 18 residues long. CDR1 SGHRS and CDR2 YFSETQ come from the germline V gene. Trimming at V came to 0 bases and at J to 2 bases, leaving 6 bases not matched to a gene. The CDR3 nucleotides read TGCGCCAGCAGCTTGGTAACTGGACTAGCGGGGACCTACAATGAGCAGTTCTTC. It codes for CASSLVTGLAGTYNEQFF.